Listed below are T cell receptor beta chains from one sample, sequenced in a study of beta chain features in type 1 diabetes. Here immunoSEQ multiplex PCR was the method, and the copy in TCRdb shows in-frame clones only, minus some. The data contain around 160,000 clones, roughly 10% of them singletons. Sequenced: central memory CD4+ T cells from blood. The source of these receptors is a woman in her twenties or thirties with type 1 diabetes. The CDR3 runs from the conserved cysteine through the conserved F or W. D genes are given only for firm matches. Clone size is stated in some rows and not others, as once, few, many or a class when expanded.

14,TRBV6-5,NA,NA,TRBJ2-7,CASGYGLSSYEQYF,TGTGCCAGCGGCTATGGGCTGTCTTCCTACGAGCAGTACTTC
14,TRBV11-2,few,TRBD2,TRBJ2-7,CASSGTSAIYEQYF,TGTGCCAGCAGCGGGACTAGCGCGATCTACGAGCAGTACTTC
13,TRBV30,few,NA,TRBJ2-7,CAWAGIEGSEQYF,TGTGCCTGGGCGGGAATCGAAGGTTCCGAGCAGTACTTC
17,TRBV5-1,few,TRBD2,TRBJ2-3,CASSLVGTSGSEDTQYF,TGCGCCAGCAGCTTGGTCGGGACTAGCGGGAGTGAAGATACGCAGTATTTT
20,TRBV28,few,TRBD2,TRBJ2-3,CASSGTWTSGRTPSTDTQYF,TGTGCCAGCAGTGGTACTTGGACTAGCGGGAGAACCCCTAGCACAGATACGCAGTATTTT
14,TRBV6-6,few,TRBD2,TRBJ2-1,CASSYQREGYEQFF,TGTGCCAGCAGTTACCAGCGGGAGGGCTATGAGCAGTTCTTC
16,TRBV15,NA,TRBD1,TRBJ2-7,CATSRVPGQGTYEQYF,TGTGCCACCAGCAGAGTCCCGGGACAGGGTACTTACGAGCAGTACTTC
14,TRBV18,few,NA,TRBJ1-5,CASSPFPADQPQHF,TGTGCCAGCTCACCATTCCCTGCGGATCAGCCCCAGCATTTT
15,TRBV28,NA,TRBD2,TRBJ2-1,CASGELAGGSNEQFF,TGTGCCAGCGGAGAACTAGCGGGAGGCTCCAATGAGCAGTTCTTC
15,TRBV5-1,few,NA,TRBJ2-1,CASSLAYSSYNEQFF,TGCGCCAGCAGCTTGGCCTATAGCTCCTACAATGAGCAGTTCTTC
17,TRBV2,NA,TRBD1,TRBJ2-2,CASSVGFRGIGAGELFF,TGTGCCAGCAGTGTAGGGTTCAGGGGGATCGGCGCCGGGGAGCTGTTTTTT
15,TRBV6-7,NA,NA,TRBJ1-5,CASSYLRRGNQPQHF,TGTGCCAGCAGTTACTTGCGGCGAGGCAATCAGCCCCAGCATTTT
15,TRBV19,few,TRBD2,TRBJ2-7,CASSATSGGQYEQYF,TGTGCCAGTAGTGCGACTAGCGGGGGCCAGTACGAGCAGTACTTC
13,TRBV30,NA,NA,TRBJ2-2,CAWSWGATGELFF,TGTGCCTGGAGTTGGGGAGCGACCGGGGAGCTGTTTTTT
16,TRBV15,NA,TRBD2,TRBJ2-5,CATSRDAGEGQETQYF,TGTGCCACCAGCAGAGATGCGGGGGAGGGACAAGAGACCCAGTACTTC
14,TRBV19,many,TRBD2,TRBJ2-7,CASRTPGLVGEQYF,TGTGCCAGTAGGACTCCGGGACTAGTGGGAGAGCAGTACTTC
16,TRBV7-2,few,TRBD2,TRBJ2-1,CASSLVGSGAYNEQFF,TGTGCCAGCAGCTTAGTTGGTAGCGGGGCCTACAATGAGCAGTTCTTC
14,TRBV5-1,NA,TRBD1,TRBJ2-5,CASRKGTEQETQYF,TGCGCCAGCAGAAAAGGGACAGAACAAGAGACCCAGTACTTC
16,TRBV7-2,few,TRBD2,TRBJ2-7,CASSPGTSGGSYEQYF,TGTGCCAGCAGCCCTGGGACTAGCGGGGGTTCCTACGAGCAGTACTTC
16,TRBV7-3,few,NA,TRBJ2-2,CASSLGGASVTGELFF,TGTGCCAGCAGCTTAGGCGGGGCGTCGGTCACCGGGGAGCTGTTTTTT
14,TRBV18,NA,NA,TRBJ1-1,CASSPFRGGTEAFF,TGTGCCAGCTCACCTTTTCGGGGGGGCACTGAAGCTTTCTTT
14,TRBV30,NA,NA,TRBJ1-2,CAWSKIRVNYGYTF,TGTGCCTGGAGCAAAATCAGGGTAAACTATGGCTACACCTTC
11,TRBV29-1,many,NA,TRBJ2-7,CSVTQVYEQYF,TGCAGCGTTACCCAGGTTTACGAGCAGTACTTC
11,TRBV2,few,NA,TRBJ2-1,CASSYYNEQFF,TGTGCCAGCTCCTACTACAATGAGCAGTTCTTC
14,TRBV11-2,NA,NA,TRBJ1-1,CASSPSTANTEAFF,TGTGCCAGCAGCCCCTCGACTGCGAACACTGAAGCTTTCTTT